This T cell receptor (beta chain) appears in the sequencing data of a study of memory CD4+ T cells and cytomegalovirus serostatus. Study-level background: This sample comes from healthy Belgian adults, about 10 CMV seropositive, 24 seronegative.

Notes on this clone: What it recognizes is unknown.

Overall study findings and caveats: Of more than 150 reported CMV TCRbeta sequences, around 63 were found in memory CD4+ repertoires.

In the study's own analysis: After removing out-of-frame reads, around 2,000,000 distinct TCRbeta sequences remained. Generated by immunoSEQ multiplex PCR, the TCRdb table keeps only in-frame clones and is missing some. The DNA gave D and trimming, while V, J and clone size come from that table. This table has roughly 48,000 clones, over 60% appearing once. The CDR3 covers 15 residues. Germline loops: CDR1 SGHRS, CDR2 YFSETQ. V dropped 0 bases and J dropped 4; count of bases not matched to a gene: 4. The sort gate was single viable CD3+CD4+CD8-CD45RO+ cells for memory CD4+ T cells. Serum IgG to CMV pp150, pp28, p38 and p52 defined serostatus.

Sequenced input: memory CD4+ T cells from blood. The rearrangement joins TRBV5-1 to TRBJ2-1; 7 nucleotides line up with TRBD2. The TCR comes from an adult in good health and CMV-seropositive. This CDR3 reads CASSLDQRGYNEQFF. The CDR3 coding sequence is TGCGCCAGCAGCTTGGACCAGCGGGGTTACAATGAGCAGTTCTTC.